Below are 5 T cell receptor beta chains sequenced from a single sample in a study of circulating and synovial CD4+ cells in juvenile arthritis. The data were produced by immunoSEQ multiplex PCR, yet TCRdb's version contains in-frame clones alone and is incomplete. The sample lists 35,000 or so clones; more than 90% were seen once. The source material was CD4+ T cells from blood. All receptors derive from a human donor with juvenile idiopathic arthritis.

The chain links TRBV28 to TRBJ2-7; TRBD1 matches at 7 bases. The CDR3 loop spans 17 amino acids. Germline CDR1 MDHEN, CDR2 SYDVKM. J gave up 1 base and V 5 bases, and 14 bases lay outside the gene matches. CDR3 nucleotide sequence: TGTGCCAGCAGTCTAATGCAAAGGGACAGAAGGTCCTACGAGCAGTACTTC. It codes for CASSLMQRDRRSYEQYF.

This chain connects TRBV7-9 to TRBJ2-1; 8 bases map to TRBD2. V shed 4 bases, J shed 9 bases, and the junction held 8 bases outside the gene matches. This CDR3 is 14 amino acids long. Germline-derived CDR1 and CDR2 are SEHNR and FQNEAQ (reference sequence). CDR3 residues: CASSSDSGISEQFF. The CDR3 DNA reads as TGTGCCAGCAGCTCGGATAGCGGGATAAGTGAGCAGTTCTTC.

The V call is TRBV7-2, the J call TRBJ1-3; D not resolved. The germline CDR1 and CDR2 sequences are SGHTA and FQGNSA. The CDR3 length is 14 residues. Trimming cost V 2 bases and J 0 bases, with 5 bases left between them. DNA of the CDR3: TGTGCCAGCAGCTTACAGATCTCTGGAAACACCATATATTTT. Translated, it gives CASSLQISGNTIYF.

The chain links TRBV6-6 to TRBJ2-7, with 7 positions matching TRBD1. The CDR3 runs to 13 residues. Germline lookup yields CDR1 MNHNY and CDR2 SVGAGI (reference sequence). With 3 bases clipped from V and 3 bases from J, the junction kept 2 bases outside the gene matches. The CDR3: CASSYTGDYEQYF. DNA for the CDR3: TGTGCCAGCAGTTATACAGGGGACTACGAGCAGTACTTC.

In DNA form, the CDR3 reads TGTGCCAGCGCCTACCGGGGACAGGGAAGCACAGATACGCAGTATTTT. Translated, it gives CASAYRGQGSTDTQYF. The genes are TRBV18 and TRBJ2-3, with 9 positions matching TRBD1. This CDR3 is built from 16 residues. Trimming cost V 8 bases and J 0 bases; bases outside gene matches: 9. Per germline, CDR1 KGHSH and CDR2 LQKENI.